The 6 T cell receptor beta chains given below trace back to one sample, sequenced in a study of T cell responses to AZD1222 COVID-19 vaccine. The method was immunoSEQ multiplex PCR; TCRdb's version includes in-frame clones alone and lacks a portion of them. This table holds 130,000 to 150,000 clones, about 82% found once. Sample: peripheral blood, taken 28 days after the second AZD1222 dose. The source of these receptors is an adult who received the AZD1222 COVID-19 vaccine.

The chain recombines TRBV5-1 with TRBJ2-5; the D is unclear. Germline values: CDR1 SGHRS, CDR2 YFSETQ. This CDR3 has 14 amino acids. The V and J ends lost 0 bases and 6 bases respectively, with 12 bases between them. The CDR3: CASSLAGPGQTQYF. CDR3 DNA: TGCGCCAGCAGCTTGGCGGGTCCCGGGCAGACCCAGTACTTC.

The chain combines TRBV7-6 with TRBJ1-6; D remains unclear. The CDR3 contains 15 residues. The ends were cut back, 1 base at V and 4 bases at J, with 8 bases in the middle. Germline CDR1 reads SGHVS; CDR2 reads FNYEAQ. CDR3 in DNA: TGTGCCAGCAGCTTAGGTCGGAATTATAATTCACCCCTCCACTTT. This translates into CASSLGRNYNSPLHF.

This chain links TRBV5-8 with TRBJ1-6, with D tentatively TRBD1 (6 bases). Germline V gives CDR1 SGHTS, CDR2 YDEGEE. This CDR3 is built from 17 residues. V lost 1 base, J lost 6 bases, and 17 bases lay in between. The CDR3 sequence: CASSLSLGGRSNSPLHF. CDR3 bases: TGTGCCAGCAGCTTGTCGCTGGGGGGCAGATCTAATTCACCCCTCCACTTT.

The genes are TRBV18 and TRBJ2-3; D may be TRBD2 (7 bases). This CDR3 region has 15 residues. Trimming stripped 0 bases from V and 5 bases from J, with 12 bases between. CDR1 KGHSH and CDR2 LQKENI come from the germline V gene. The CDR3 sequence: CASSPPGGPGDTQYF. In nucleotides, the CDR3 is TGTGCCAGCTCACCACCGGGGGGGCCCGGAGATACGCAGTATTTT.

The chain uses TRBV28 and TRBJ2-1; D gene ambiguous. This CDR3 region has 14 residues. Looked up from germline, CDR1 is MDHEN and CDR2 is SYDVKM. V was shortened by 7 bases and J by 9 bases, with 19 bases between the two germline ends. Written as DNA, the CDR3 is TGTGCCAGCAACACCGAAGACTCGTCCAGTGAGCAGTTCTTC. The encoded protein is CASNTEDSSSEQFF.

V and J are TRBV6-2 or TRBV6-3 and TRBJ1-5, with D maybe TRBD1 (5 bases). There are 16 residues in the CDR3. The germline V gene has CDR1 MNHEY and CDR2 SVGEGT. V shed 1 base and J shed 5 bases, with 15 bases lying between them. CDR3 coding DNA: TGTGCCAGCAGTTACTTTCCGAGAAGGGACTATCAGCCCCAGCATTTT. Amino acids: CASSYFPRRDYQPQHF.